This T cell receptor beta chain stems from a study of T-cell reconstitution after alpha-beta-depleted transplantation in children. Preparation of the TCRbeta library was carried out with unique molecular identifiers. TCRdb re-derived calls from the PCR reads in MiXCR, one entry per CDR3 protein. The sample yields approximately 430,000 distinct CDR3 sequences, roughly 17% seen once. This clonotype has at least ten counts. The target antigen is unknown. This CDR3 spans 16 amino acids. After removal of 1 base from V and 1 base from J, the junction contained 4 bases not matched to a gene. Germline loops: CDR1 SGHVS, CDR2 FNYEAQ. Study-level results: Surviving thymic progenitors and recipient T cells were the source of high TCRbeta diversity at day 60 in some patients. T-cell counts and diversity at one year post-transplant came mainly from newly produced T cells. Where alpha-beta T cells came from about two months after transplant was reportedly several hundred expanded graft clones.

The rearrangement links TRBV7-6 to TRBJ1-1; 9 nucleotides match TRBD1. The clonotype comes from a boy younger than two who had a stem cell transplant for Wiskott-Aldrich syndrome, so the T cells may come from the graft donor. The sample consisted of PBMCs, mostly from graft donor cells, taken 360 days after TCRalphabeta/CD19-depleted stem cell transplant. CDR3 coding DNA: TGTGCCAGCAGCTTAGACAGGGGGCGGGAGAACACTGAAGCTTTCTTT. Protein product: CASSLDRGRENTEAFF.